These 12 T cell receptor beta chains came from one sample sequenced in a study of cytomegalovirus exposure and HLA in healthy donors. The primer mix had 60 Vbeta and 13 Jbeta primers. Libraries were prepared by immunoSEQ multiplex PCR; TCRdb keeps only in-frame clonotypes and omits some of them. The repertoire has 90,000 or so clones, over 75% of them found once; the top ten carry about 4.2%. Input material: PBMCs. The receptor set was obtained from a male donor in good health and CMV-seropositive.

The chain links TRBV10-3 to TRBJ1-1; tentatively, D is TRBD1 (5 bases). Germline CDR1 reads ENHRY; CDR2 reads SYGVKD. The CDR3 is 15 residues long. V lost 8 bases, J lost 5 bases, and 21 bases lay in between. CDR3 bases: TGTGCCATCCGGGGGGGGACCTTCCGGGATACTGAAGCTTTCTTT. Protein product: CAIRGGTFRDTEAFF.

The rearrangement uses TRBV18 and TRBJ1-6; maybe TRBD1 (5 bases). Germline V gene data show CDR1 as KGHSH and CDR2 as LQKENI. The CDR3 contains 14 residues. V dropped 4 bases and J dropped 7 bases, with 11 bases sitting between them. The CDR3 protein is CASSLRGYNSPLHF. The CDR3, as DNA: TGTGCCAGCTCACTCCGGGGGTACAATTCACCCCTCCACTTT. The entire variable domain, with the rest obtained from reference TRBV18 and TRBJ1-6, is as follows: NAGVMQNPRHLVRRRGQEARLRCSPMKGHSHVYWYRQLPEEGLKFMVYLQKENIIDESGMPKERFSAEFPKEGPSILRIQQVVRGDSAAYFCASSLRGYNSPLHFGNGTRLTVT.

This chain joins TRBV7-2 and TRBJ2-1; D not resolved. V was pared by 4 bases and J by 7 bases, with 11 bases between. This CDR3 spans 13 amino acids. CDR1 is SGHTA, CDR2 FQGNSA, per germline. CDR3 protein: CASSSKYSNEQFF. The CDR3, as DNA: TGTGCCAGCAGCTCGAAATACTCGAATGAGCAGTTCTTC. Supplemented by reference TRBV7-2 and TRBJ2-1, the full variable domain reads GAGVSQSPSNKVTEKGKDVELRCDPISGHTALYWYRQSLGQGLEFLIYFQGNSAPDKSGLPSDRFSAERTGGSVSTLTIQRTQQEDSAVYLCASSSKYSNEQFFGPGTRLTVL.

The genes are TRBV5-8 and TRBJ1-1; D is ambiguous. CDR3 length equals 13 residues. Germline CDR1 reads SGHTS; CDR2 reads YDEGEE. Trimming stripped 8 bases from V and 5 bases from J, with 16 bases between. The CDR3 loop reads CASDGRVGTEAFF. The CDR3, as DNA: TGTGCCAGTGACGGGAGGGTGGGGACTGAAGCTTTCTTT. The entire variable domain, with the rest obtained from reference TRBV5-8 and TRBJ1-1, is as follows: EAGVTQSPTHLIKTRGQQATLRCSPISGHTSVYWYQQALGLGLQFLLWYDEGEERNRGNFPPRFSGRQFPNYSSELNVNALELEDSALYLCASDGRVGTEAFFGQGTRLTVV.

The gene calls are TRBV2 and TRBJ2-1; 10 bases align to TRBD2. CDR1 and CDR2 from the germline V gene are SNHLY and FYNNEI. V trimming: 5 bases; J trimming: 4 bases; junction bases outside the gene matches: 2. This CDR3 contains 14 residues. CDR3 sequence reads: CASSLLAGYNEQFF. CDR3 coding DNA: TGTGCCAGCAGTTTACTAGCGGGATACAATGAGCAGTTCTTC.

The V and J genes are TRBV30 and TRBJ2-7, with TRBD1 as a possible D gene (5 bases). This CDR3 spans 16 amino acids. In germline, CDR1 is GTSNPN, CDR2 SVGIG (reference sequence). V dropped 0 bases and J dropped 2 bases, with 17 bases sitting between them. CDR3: CAWSVHRAGSTYEQYF. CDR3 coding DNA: TGTGCCTGGAGTGTACATCGGGCAGGGTCGACCTACGAGCAGTACTTC.

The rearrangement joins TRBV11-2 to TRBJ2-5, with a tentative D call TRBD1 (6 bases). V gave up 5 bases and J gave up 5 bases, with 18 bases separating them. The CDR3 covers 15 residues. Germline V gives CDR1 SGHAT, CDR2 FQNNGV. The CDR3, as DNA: TGTGCCAGCAGCGACCTTGGACAGCGCGTTGAGACCCAGTACTTC. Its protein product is CASSDLGQRVETQYF.

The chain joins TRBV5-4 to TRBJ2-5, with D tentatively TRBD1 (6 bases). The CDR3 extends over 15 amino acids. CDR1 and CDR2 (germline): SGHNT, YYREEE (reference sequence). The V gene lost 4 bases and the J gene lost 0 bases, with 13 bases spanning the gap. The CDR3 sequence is CASSPGQAYQETQYF. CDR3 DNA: TGTGCCAGCAGCCCGGGACAAGCGTACCAAGAGACCCAGTACTTC.

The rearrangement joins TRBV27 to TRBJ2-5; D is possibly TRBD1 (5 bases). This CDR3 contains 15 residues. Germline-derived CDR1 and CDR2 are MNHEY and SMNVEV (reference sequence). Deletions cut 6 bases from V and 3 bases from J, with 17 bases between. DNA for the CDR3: TGTGCCAGCAGCGGATTGGACGTAGGGGAAGAGACCCAGTACTTC. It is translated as CASSGLDVGEETQYF.

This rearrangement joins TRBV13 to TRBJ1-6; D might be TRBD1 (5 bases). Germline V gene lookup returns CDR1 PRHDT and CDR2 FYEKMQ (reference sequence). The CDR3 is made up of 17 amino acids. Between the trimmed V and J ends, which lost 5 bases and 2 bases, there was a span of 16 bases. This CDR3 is CASSPIGSGTYNSPLHF. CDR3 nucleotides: TGTGCCAGCAGCCCCATCGGGTCAGGGACCTATAATTCACCCCTCCACTTT. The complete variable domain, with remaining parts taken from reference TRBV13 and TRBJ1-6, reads AAGVIQSPRHLIKEKRETATLKCYPIPRHDTVYWYQQGPGQDPQFLISFYEKMQSDKGSIPDRFSAQQFSDYHSELNMSSLELGDSALYFCASSPIGSGTYNSPLHFGNGTRLTVT.

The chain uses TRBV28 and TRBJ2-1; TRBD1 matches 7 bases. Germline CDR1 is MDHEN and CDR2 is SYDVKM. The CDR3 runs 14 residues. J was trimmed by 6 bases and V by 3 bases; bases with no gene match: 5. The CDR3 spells CASSLDRIVNEQFF. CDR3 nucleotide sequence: TGTGCCAGCAGTTTGGACAGGATAGTCAATGAGCAGTTCTTC.

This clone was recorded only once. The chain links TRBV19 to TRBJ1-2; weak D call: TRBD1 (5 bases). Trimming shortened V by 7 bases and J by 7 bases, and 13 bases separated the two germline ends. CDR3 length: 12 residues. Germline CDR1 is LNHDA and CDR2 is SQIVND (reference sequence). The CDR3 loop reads CASTAGSVGYTF. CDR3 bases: TGTGCCAGTACCGCAGGGTCGGTTGGCTACACCTTC.